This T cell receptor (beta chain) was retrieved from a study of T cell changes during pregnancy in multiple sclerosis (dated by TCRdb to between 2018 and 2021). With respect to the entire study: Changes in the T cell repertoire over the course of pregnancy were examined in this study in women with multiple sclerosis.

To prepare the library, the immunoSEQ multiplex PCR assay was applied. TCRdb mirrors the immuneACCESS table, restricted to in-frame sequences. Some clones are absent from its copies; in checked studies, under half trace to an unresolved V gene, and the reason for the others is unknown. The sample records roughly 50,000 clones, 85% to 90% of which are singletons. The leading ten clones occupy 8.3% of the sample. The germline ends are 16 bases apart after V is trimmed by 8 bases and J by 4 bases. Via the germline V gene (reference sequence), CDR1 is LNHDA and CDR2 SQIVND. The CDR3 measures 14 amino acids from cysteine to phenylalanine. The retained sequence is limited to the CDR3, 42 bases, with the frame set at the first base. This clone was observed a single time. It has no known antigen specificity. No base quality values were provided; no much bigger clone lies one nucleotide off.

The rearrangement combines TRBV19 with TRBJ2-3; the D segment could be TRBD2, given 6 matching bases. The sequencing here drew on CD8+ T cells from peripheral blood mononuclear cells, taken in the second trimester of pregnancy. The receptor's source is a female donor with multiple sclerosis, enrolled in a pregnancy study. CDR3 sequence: CASAFGGGPDTQYF. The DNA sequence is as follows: TGTGCCAGTGCTTTCGGGGGAGGTCCAGATACGCAGTATTTT.